This record covers a single TCR beta chain. Its cognate antigen is unknown. The PCR ran on 60 Vbeta and 13 Jbeta primers. Profiling relied on immunoSEQ multiplex PCR, and the TCRdb table lists in-frame clones only, not all of them. The sample contains 90,000 or so clones, about two thirds of which appear only once. The data belong to a study of cytomegalovirus exposure and HLA in healthy donors. At the level of the study: Early released data comprised around 80 million unique TCRs from HLA-typed donors. Study conclusions and caveats: The later analysis indicated that the majority of CMV-associated TCR beta chains appeared HLA-restricted. Donors were assumed by presence/absence analyses to have roughly uniform sequencing depth.

Trimming removed 3 bases from V and 5 bases from J, with 17 bases in between. The germline V gene has CDR1 MNHEY and CDR2 SMNVEV (reference sequence). The CDR3 extends over 15 amino acids. V usage is TRBV27 and J usage is TRBJ2-7; maybe TRBD2 (7 bases). This TCR was recovered from a boy between 10 and 17 years old in good health and CMV-seropositive. Source material: PBMCs. This CDR3 is CASSLRMGGAHEQYF. CDR3 DNA sequence: TGTGCCAGCAGTTTGCGGATGGGGGGGGCTCACGAGCAGTACTTC.